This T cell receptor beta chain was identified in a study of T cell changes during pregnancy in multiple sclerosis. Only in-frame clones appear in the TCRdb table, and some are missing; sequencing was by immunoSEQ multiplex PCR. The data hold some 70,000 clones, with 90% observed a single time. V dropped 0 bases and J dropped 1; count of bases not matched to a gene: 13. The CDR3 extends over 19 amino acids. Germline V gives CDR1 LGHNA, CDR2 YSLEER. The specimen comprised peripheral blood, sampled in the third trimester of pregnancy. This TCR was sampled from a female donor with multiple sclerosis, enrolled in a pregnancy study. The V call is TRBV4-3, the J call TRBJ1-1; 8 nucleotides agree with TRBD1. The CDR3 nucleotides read TGCGCCAGCAGCCAAGATAGGCAGGGGGCGCTGCCGGAGAACACTGAAGCTTTCTTT. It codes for CASSQDRQGALPENTEAFF.